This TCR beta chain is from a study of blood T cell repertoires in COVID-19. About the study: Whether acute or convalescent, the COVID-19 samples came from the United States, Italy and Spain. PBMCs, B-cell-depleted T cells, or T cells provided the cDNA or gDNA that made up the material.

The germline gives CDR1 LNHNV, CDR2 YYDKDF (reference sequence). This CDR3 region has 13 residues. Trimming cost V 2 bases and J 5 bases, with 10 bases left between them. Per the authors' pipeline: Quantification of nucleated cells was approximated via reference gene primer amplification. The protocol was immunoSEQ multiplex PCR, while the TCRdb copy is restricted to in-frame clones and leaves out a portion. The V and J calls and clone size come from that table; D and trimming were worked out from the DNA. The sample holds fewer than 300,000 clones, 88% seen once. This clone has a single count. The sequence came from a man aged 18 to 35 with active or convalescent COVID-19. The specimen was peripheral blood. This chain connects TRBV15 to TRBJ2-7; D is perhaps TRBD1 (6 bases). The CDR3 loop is CATSRRRGDEQYF. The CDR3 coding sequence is TGTGCCACCAGCAGACGCAGGGGAGACGAGCAGTACTTC.